The sequence of this T cell receptor beta chain was determined in a study of blood T cell repertoires in COVID-19. Per the authors' pipeline: Estimated nucleated cell counts came from reference gene primer amplification. Repertoires were generated with immunoSEQ multiplex PCR, while TCRdb's copy carries only in-frame clones and drops some. That table furnishes V, J and clone size, whereas the DNA furnished D and trimming. The sample yields around 300,000 clones, around 90% seen once. Germline lookup yields CDR1 SGHTA and CDR2 FQGNSA. Trimming shortened V by 1 base and J by 1 base, and 10 bases separated the two germline ends. CDR3 length equals 15 residues.

The gene calls are TRBV7-2 and TRBJ1-2; no clear D gene. The material sequenced was PBMCs or T cells enriched from blood (not recorded which). The sequence was collected from a woman aged 50 to 60 who had recovered from COVID-19. CDR3 sequence reads: CASSLDFGINYGYTF. The CDR3 DNA is TGTGCCAGCAGCTTAGACTTCGGGATTAACTATGGCTACACCTTC. Looking up the rest from reference TRBV7-2 and TRBJ1-2 gives the full variable domain: GAGVSQSPSNKVTEKGKDVELRCDPISGHTALYWYRQSLGQGLEFLIYFQGNSAPDKSGLPSDRFSAERTGGSVSTLTIQRTQQEDSAVYLCASSLDFGINYGYTFGSGTRLTVV.